This T cell receptor (beta chain) came from a study of control samples from healthy donors and cancer patients. Assay used: immunoSEQ multiplex PCR; TCRdb lists only in-frame clones, some missing. The sample contains some 71,000 clones, over 85% of which appear only once. The trim removed 0 bases at V and 4 bases at J, leaving 4 bases unmatched. Germline V gene lookup returns CDR1 LGHDT and CDR2 YNNKEL (reference sequence). The CDR3 is 16 amino acids. The receptor was derived from a man in his sixties with colorectal cancer. Source material: PBMCs. This chain uses TRBV3-1 (or the pseudogene TRBV3-2) with TRBJ2-1; 9 bases fit TRBD2. The chain's CDR3 is CASSQDASGEYNEQFF. For the CDR3, the DNA is TGTGCCAGCAGCCAAGATGCTAGCGGGGAATACAATGAGCAGTTCTTC.